The entry below describes one TCR beta chain. Its antigen is currently unknown. Looked up from germline, CDR1 is LNHDA and CDR2 is SQIVND (reference sequence). V dropped 6 bases and J dropped 5 bases, with 20 bases sitting between them. The CDR3 runs 16 residues. This sample is part of a study of graft-versus-host responses after intestinal transplantation. Measured with immunoSEQ multiplex PCR; TCRdb has only the in-frame clones, and not every one. The sample shows tens of thousands of clones, 90% of them seen only once. This receptor was obtained from a human donor who received an intestinal transplant. The sample consisted of unstimulated CD4+ T cells sorted from spleen or lymph node cells, taken before intestinal transplant. V and J are TRBV19 and TRBJ2-1; D may be TRBD2 (6 bases). As DNA, the CDR3 is TGTGCCAGTAGCCATGGGGGGTCCCTATTAGACAATGAGCAGTTCTTC. Translated, it gives CASSHGGSLLDNEQFF. Supplemented by reference TRBV19 and TRBJ2-1, the full variable domain reads DGGITQSPKYLFRKEGQNVTLSCEQNLNHDAMYWYRQDPGQGLRLIYYSQIVNDFQKGDIAEGYSVSREKKESFPLTVTSAQKNPTAFYLCASSHGGSLLDNEQFFGPGTRLTVL.